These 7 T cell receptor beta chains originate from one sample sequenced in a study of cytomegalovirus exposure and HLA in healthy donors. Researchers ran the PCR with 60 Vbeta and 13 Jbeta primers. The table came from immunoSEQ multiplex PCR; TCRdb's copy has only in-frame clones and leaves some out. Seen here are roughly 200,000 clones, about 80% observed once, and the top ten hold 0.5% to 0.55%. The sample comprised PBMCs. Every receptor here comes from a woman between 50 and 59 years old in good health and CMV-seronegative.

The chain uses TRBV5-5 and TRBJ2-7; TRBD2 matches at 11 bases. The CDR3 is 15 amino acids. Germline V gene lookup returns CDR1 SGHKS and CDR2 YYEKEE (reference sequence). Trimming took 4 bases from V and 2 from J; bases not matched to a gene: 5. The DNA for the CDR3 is TGTGCCAGCAGCCGCGGGACTAGCGGAGCCTACGAGCAGTACTTC. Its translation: CASSRGTSGAYEQYF.

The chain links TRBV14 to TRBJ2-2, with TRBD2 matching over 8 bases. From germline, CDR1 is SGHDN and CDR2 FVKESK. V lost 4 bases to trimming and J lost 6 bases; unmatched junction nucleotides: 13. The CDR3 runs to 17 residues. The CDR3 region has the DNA TGTGCCAGCAGCCCACGAGCCGGGGGGGCCTTGTCCGGGGAGCTGTTTTTT. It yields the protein CASSPRAGGALSGELFF.

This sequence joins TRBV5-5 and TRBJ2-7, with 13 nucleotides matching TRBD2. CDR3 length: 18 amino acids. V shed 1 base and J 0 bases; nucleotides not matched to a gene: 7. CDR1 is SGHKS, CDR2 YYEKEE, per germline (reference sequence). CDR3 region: CASSLRLAGGPSSYEQYF. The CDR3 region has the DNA TGTGCCAGCAGCTTGAGACTAGCGGGAGGCCCAAGCTCCTACGAGCAGTACTTC. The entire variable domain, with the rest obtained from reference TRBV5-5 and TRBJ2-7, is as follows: DAGVTQSPTHLIKTRGQQVTLRCSPISGHKSVSWYQQVLGQGPQFIFQYYEKEERGRGNFPDRFSARQFPNYSSELNVNALLLGDSALYLCASSLRLAGGPSSYEQYFGPGTRLTVT.

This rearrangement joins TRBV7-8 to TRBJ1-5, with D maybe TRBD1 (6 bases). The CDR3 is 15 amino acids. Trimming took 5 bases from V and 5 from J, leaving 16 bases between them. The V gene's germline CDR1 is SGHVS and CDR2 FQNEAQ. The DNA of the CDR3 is TGTGCCAGCAGCAAAAACAGGGTTAGACATCAGCCCCAGCATTTT. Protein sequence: CASSKNRVRHQPQHF.

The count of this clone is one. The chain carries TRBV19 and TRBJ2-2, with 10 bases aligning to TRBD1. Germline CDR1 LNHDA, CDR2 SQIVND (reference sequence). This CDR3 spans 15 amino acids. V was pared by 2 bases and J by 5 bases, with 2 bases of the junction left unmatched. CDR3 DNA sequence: TGTGCCAGTAGTATAAGGACAGGGGGGACCGGGGAGCTGTTTTTT. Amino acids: CASSIRTGGTGELFF.

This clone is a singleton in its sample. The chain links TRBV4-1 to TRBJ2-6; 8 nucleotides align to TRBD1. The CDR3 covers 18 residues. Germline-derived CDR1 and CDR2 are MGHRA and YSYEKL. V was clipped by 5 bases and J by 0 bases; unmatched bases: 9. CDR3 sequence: CASSTSRGPRSGANVLTF. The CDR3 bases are TGCGCCAGCAGCACTAGCAGGGGGCCCCGCTCTGGGGCCAACGTCCTGACTTTC.

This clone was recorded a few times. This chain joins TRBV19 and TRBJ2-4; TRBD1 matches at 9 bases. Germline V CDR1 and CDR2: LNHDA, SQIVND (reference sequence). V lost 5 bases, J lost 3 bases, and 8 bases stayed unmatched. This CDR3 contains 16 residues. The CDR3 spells CASSLRTGEGKNIQYF. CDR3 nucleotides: TGTGCCAGTAGTCTACGGACAGGGGAGGGCAAAAACATTCAGTACTTC. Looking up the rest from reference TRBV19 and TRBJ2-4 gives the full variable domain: DGGITQSPKYLFRKEGQNVTLSCEQNLNHDAMYWYRQDPGQGLRLIYYSQIVNDFQKGDIAEGYSVSREKKESFPLTVTSAQKNPTAFYLCASSLRTGEGKNIQYFGAGTRLSVL.